In this sample, the clone carrying this T cell receptor (beta chain) turned up many times. As yet, its antigen is unknown. Aged 18 to 65, the patients had hyperthyroidism that was newly diagnosed and had lasted under 2 months. What was amplified from RNA transcripts were TCR beta CDR3 regions. Primed by the HTBI set, a first-round RT-PCR was run on the TCR CDR3. TCRdb ran MiXCR on the multiplex PCR reads and lists one entry per CDR3 protein. In the table there are fewer than 450,000 distinct CDR3 sequences, about a sixth of which are singletons. This entry belongs to a study of T cells in Graves' hyperthyroidism and ophthalmopathy. Findings of the study overall: Stable hyperthyroidism and ophthalmopathy were separated using 13 V-J signatures. Ophthalmopathy prediction by the model preceded onset by a median about 6.8 months.

V dropped 5 bases and J dropped 1; count of bases not matched to a gene: 6. CDR1 MNHNS and CDR2 SASEGT come from the germline V gene. The CDR3 runs to 15 residues. The source is a woman aged 30 to 39 with Graves' hyperthyroidism that later progressed to Graves' ophthalmopathy. Input material: blood. This sequence joins TRBV6-1 and TRBJ2-5, with 8 bases lining up with TRBD2. The CDR3 coding sequence is TGTGCCAGCAGTCTTCGCGGGGGGATCCAAGAGACCCAGTACTTC. Amino acids: CASSLRGGIQETQYF.